A selection of T cell receptor beta chains follows, all from one sample in a study of OX40 agonist ivuxolimab in advanced cancers. The protocol was immunoSEQ multiplex PCR, while the TCRdb copy is restricted to in-frame clones and leaves out a portion. The sample lists tens of thousands of clones; approximately 91% were seen once. Material: CD4+ or CD8+ T cells sorted from blood, obtained in a trial of the OX40 agonist ivuxolimab. Source of these receptors: an adult with an advanced solid tumor such as melanoma, head and neck, liver or kidney cancer. The CDR3 runs from the conserved cysteine through the conserved F or W. A D gene is named only where the DNA matches it firmly. Some rows have no size entry. The others give once, few or many, or a class for an expanded clone.

V gene,J gene,D gene,clone size,CDR3 DNA,CDR3 protein
TRBV4-2,TRBJ2-4,NA,NA,TGTGCCAGCAGCCAAGGCCTATCATCCGGGGCCAAAAACATTCAGTACTTC,CASSQGLSSGAKNIQYF
TRBV6-6,TRBJ2-3,NA,NA,TGTGCCAGCAGTCACTCCAACCCGGGACAAACAGATACGCAGTATTTT,CASSHSNPGQTDTQYF
TRBV11-2,TRBJ1-1,NA,NA,TGTGCCAGCAGCTTAGATCAATTCGGAGTGAACACTGAAGCTTTCTTT,CASSLDQFGVNTEAFF
TRBV6-5,TRBJ2-3,NA,NA,TGTGCCAGCAGTTACCTAGGGGAGGCAGATACGCAGTATTTT,CASSYLGEADTQYF
TRBV7-9,TRBJ2-3,TRBD2,once,TGTGCCAGCAGCTTTAATAGCGGGAGTGGTAAAGATACGCAGTATTTT,CASSFNSGSGKDTQYF
TRBV19,TRBJ2-1,TRBD1,NA,TGTGCCAGTAGAGGGGACAGGAGATACAATGAGCAGTTCTTC,CASRGDRRYNEQFF
TRBV7-3,TRBJ2-1,TRBD2,NA,TGTGCCAGCAGCCCCGGGACTAGCGGGAGTGGCTTAAACAATGAGCAGTTCTTC,CASSPGTSGSGLNNEQFF
TRBV4-1,TRBJ2-1,TRBD2,NA,TGCGCCAGCAGCCAATGGGGACTAGCCTCCTACAATGAGCAGTTCTTC,CASSQWGLASYNEQFF
TRBV12-5,TRBJ1-1,TRBD1,medium-sized,TGTGCTAGTGGTTTGGTAGGGTCAGGGGGAACTGAAGCTTTCTTT,CASGLVGSGGTEAFF
TRBV13,TRBJ1-1,NA,few,TGTGCCAGCAGCTTAGGACACTTGAACACTGAAGCTTTCTTT,CASSLGHLNTEAFF
TRBV19,TRBJ2-1,NA,NA,TGTGCCAGTAGTGCAGGACTAATTTTGCGTAGCTCCTACAATGAGCAGTTCTTC,CASSAGLILRSSYNEQFF
TRBV7-6,TRBJ2-5,TRBD2,NA,TGTGCCAGCAGCGGCCCACTAGCGGGAGGGCCTTGGGAGACCCAGTACTTC,CASSGPLAGGPWETQYF
TRBV28,TRBJ1-2,NA,NA,TGTGCCAGCAGTTTAATAGGGAACTATGGCTACACCTTC,CASSLIGNYGYTF
TRBV7-9,TRBJ2-2,NA,NA,TGTGCCAGCAGTCGACCGGGACGTGGCACCGGGGAGCTGTTTTTT,CASSRPGRGTGELFF
TRBV5-1,TRBJ2-3,TRBD1,NA,TGCGCCAGCAGCTTGGCCTGGGACAGAGCAGATACGCAGTATTTT,CASSLAWDRADTQYF
TRBV19,TRBJ2-7,TRBD1,NA,TGTGCCAGTAGTATAGGACAGGGAATCTACGAGCAGTACTTC,CASSIGQGIYEQYF
TRBV7-8,TRBJ2-6,NA,once,TGTGCCAGCAGCTTAGCGCGGTCGGGCAGCTCTGGGGCCAACGTCCTGACTTTC,CASSLARSGSSGANVLTF
TRBV27,TRBJ2-1,NA,NA,TGTGCCAGCAGAAGGGAATACTCCTACAATGAGCAGTTCTTC,CASRREYSYNEQFF
TRBV6-5,TRBJ1-4,TRBD1,NA,TGTGCCAGCAGTTACGGAGGGGGCGGGGAAAAACTGTTTTTT,CASSYGGGGEKLFF
TRBV7-9,TRBJ1-5,NA,NA,TGTGCCAGCAGCCCGAGCGACAGGAATCAGCCCCAGCATTTT,CASSPSDRNQPQHF
TRBV7-6,TRBJ2-2,TRBD2,NA,TGTGCCAGCAGCCCCGGGACTAGCGGGGGGTTAAACACCGGGGAGCTGTTTTTT,CASSPGTSGGLNTGELFF
TRBV28,TRBJ2-1,TRBD1,NA,TGTGCCAGCAGTTTGCTTGAGGGACAGGGTCCCCACAATGAGCAGTTCTTC,CASSLLEGQGPHNEQFF
TRBV15,TRBJ1-3,NA,NA,TGTGCCACCAGCAGAGATCGGGGAGGAGGAAACACCATATATTTT,CATSRDRGGGNTIYF
TRBV13,TRBJ1-2,TRBD1,NA,TGTGCCAGCAGCGCCGTTAACTGGGACAGGGTTACGGGCTACACCTTC,CASSAVNWDRVTGYTF
TRBV5-1,TRBJ2-7,TRBD2,NA,TGCGCCAGCAGCGGGCCGGGACTAGGGTTCTACGAGCAGTACTTC,CASSGPGLGFYEQYF
TRBV9,TRBJ2-2,NA,NA,TGTGCCAGCAGCGTAGAAGGGGGGAACACCGGGGAGCTGTTTTTT,CASSVEGGNTGELFF
TRBV6-6,TRBJ2-7,TRBD1,NA,TGTGCCAGCACTTTTGGACAGGGGTTGAGCGAGCAGTACTTC,CASTFGQGLSEQYF
TRBV9,TRBJ1-2,NA,NA,TGTGCCAGCAGCGTTGGGGGAGGGACGCATGGCTACACCTTC,CASSVGGGTHGYTF
TRBV6-5,TRBJ2-1,TRBD1,NA,TGTGCCAGCAGTACGACAGGGTTCTACAATGAGCAGTTCTTC,CASSTTGFYNEQFF
TRBV6-5,TRBJ1-5,NA,once,TGTACCAGCAGTTACTCAGAGGGAACCCAGCCCCAGCATTTT,CTSSYSEGTQPQHF
TRBV6-6,TRBJ2-1,TRBD1,few,TGTGCCAGCATTACCGTGGGACAGGGGGCAAGGAATGAGCAGTTCTTC,CASITVGQGARNEQFF
TRBV9,TRBJ2-3,NA,NA,TGTGCCAGCAGCCCCGGTATGACAGGAGGATCTAGCACAGATACGCAGTATTTT,CASSPGMTGGSSTDTQYF
TRBV14,TRBJ2-7,TRBD1,once,TGTGCCAGCAGCCCGCTAAAGGGACAGGGGATAAACGAGCAGTACTTC,CASSPLKGQGINEQYF
TRBV5-1,TRBJ1-2,NA,NA,TGCGCCAGCAGCTTTGGGTTTGATGGCTACACCTTC,CASSFGFDGYTF
TRBV10-3,TRBJ1-1,NA,NA,TGTGCCATCAGTGATGGGGGGGGCACTGAAGCTTTCTTT,CAISDGGGTEAFF
TRBV4-1,TRBJ2-7,TRBD2,NA,TGCGCCAGCAGCCAAGAACTAGCGGGAGTTGGGTACGAGCAGTACTTC,CASSQELAGVGYEQYF
TRBV5-6,TRBJ1-3,TRBD1,NA,TGTGCCAGCAGCTCCCCGGGACAGGGGCCGGCCGGAAACACCATATATTTT,CASSSPGQGPAGNTIYF
TRBV4-1,TRBJ1-1,NA,medium-sized,TGCGCCAGCAGCCAAGACCCGGGGGGTTGGGACACTGAAGCTTTCTTT,CASSQDPGGWDTEAFF
TRBV5-6,TRBJ2-1,NA,NA,TGTGCCAGCAGCGATGGGACACTGCCCTACAATGAGCAGTTCTTC,CASSDGTLPYNEQFF
TRBV27,TRBJ2-1,TRBD2,NA,TGTGCCAGCAAACCGGGACTAGGTCAGAATGAGCAGTTCTTC,CASKPGLGQNEQFF
TRBV4-3,TRBJ2-5,NA,NA,TGCGCCAGCAGCCAAGAAGGCGCTAGTGGAGAGACCCAGTACTTC,CASSQEGASGETQYF
TRBV11-2,TRBJ2-1,TRBD2,NA,TGTGCCAGCAGCCCCCGGACTAGCGCCCAAGGGAGGGATGAGCAGTTCTTC,CASSPRTSAQGRDEQFF
TRBV6-1,TRBJ1-1,TRBD1,NA,TGTGCCAGCAGTGGTCGGGCAGGGGGCGCGTCTGAAGCTTTCTTT,CASSGRAGGASEAFF